The 10 T cell receptor beta chains reported below all come from one sample, sequenced in a study of CD4 T cells in relation to SARS-CoV-2 and coronaviruses. Assay used: immunoSEQ multiplex PCR; TCRdb lists only in-frame clones, some missing. The sample lists 40,000 to 50,000 clones; about 80% were seen once. The antigens of these receptors remain unknown. Sequencing used naive CD4+ T cells from PBMCs, cultured in vitro. The subset is: naive CD4+ T cells isolated by negative enrichment. The receptors were gathered from an adult with COVID-19.

This sequence joins TRBV30 and TRBJ1-2; 7 positions match TRBD1. V was pared by 2 bases and J by 8 bases, with 8 bases of the junction left unmatched. Germline assignment: CDR1 GTSNPN and CDR2 SVGIG (reference sequence). The CDR3 loop spans 13 amino acids. CDR3 bases: TGTGCCTGGAGTAATGACAGGGTGGCCGGCTACACCTTC. Amino acid sequence: CAWSNDRVAGYTF.

This clone was seen just once. The J gene is TRBJ2-1, the V gene TRBV9; 8 bases map to TRBD2. There are 15 residues in the CDR3. Germline values: CDR1 SGDLS, CDR2 YYNGEE. V shed 0 bases and J 10 bases; nucleotides not matched to a gene: 9. The CDR3 DNA reads TGTGCCAGCAGCGTAGCGGGGGGGGACACCGGGGAGCAGTTCTTC. It codes for CASSVAGGDTGEQFF.

The chain is built from TRBV24-1 and TRBJ2-1, with D perhaps TRBD1 (5 bases). CDR3 length: 11 amino acids. Trimming pared 4 bases from V and 8 bases from J, leaving 5 bases between. The germline V gene has CDR1 KGHDR and CDR2 SFDVKD. DNA for the CDR3: TGTGCCACCAGTGAAGGGGATGAGCAGTTCTTC. Amino acid sequence: CATSEGDEQFF.

The V and J genes are TRBV7-8 and TRBJ2-6; the D is unclear. The germline gives CDR1 SGHVS, CDR2 FQNEAQ. The CDR3 totals 15 residues. The V end lost 7 bases, the J end lost 0 bases, and 10 bases lay between the germline ends. The CDR3 DNA sequence: TGTGCCAGCACAAGACCCCTCTCTGGGGCCAACGTCCTGACTTTC. This encodes CASTRPLSGANVLTF.

CDR3 bases: TGTGCCAGCAGCTCTCCAAGGTACCCGTCCTACGAGCAGTACTTC. Protein: CASSSPRYPSYEQYF. The genes are TRBV7-9 and TRBJ2-7; D remains unclear. Germline V gene data show CDR1 as SEHNR and CDR2 as FQNEAQ (reference sequence). With 4 bases removed from V and 1 base from J, the gap between germline ends came to 14 bases. This CDR3 region has 15 residues. The full variable domain, rest sourced from reference TRBV7-9 and TRBJ2-7, is DTGVSQNPRHKITKRGQNVTFRCDPISEHNRLYWYRQTLGQGPEFLTYFQNEAQLEKSRLLSDRFSAERPKGSFSTLEIQRTEQGDSAMYLCASSSPRYPSYEQYFGPGTRLTVT.

This clone was found a few times. V and J are TRBV5-4 and TRBJ2-1; a weak D match, TRBD2 (6 bases). The CDR3 extends over 12 amino acids. Germline values: CDR1 SGHNT, CDR2 YYREEE (reference sequence). V was cut by 4 bases and J by 6 bases, with 8 bases left in between. CDR3 in amino acids: CASSRRVNEQFF. DNA of the CDR3: TGTGCCAGCAGCCGGAGGGTCAATGAGCAGTTCTTC.

The V gene is TRBV29-1, the J gene TRBJ2-5; no clear D gene. The germline V and J ends were trimmed by 3 bases and 5 bases, with 7 bases remaining between them. CDR1 is SQVTM and CDR2 is ANQGSEA in the germline V gene. The CDR3 is 11 amino acids. CDR3 sequence: CSVETGETQYF. The CDR3 DNA reads TGCAGCGTTGAGACCGGGGAGACCCAGTACTTC. Full variable domain (missing parts from reference TRBV29-1 and TRBJ2-5): SAVISQKPSRDICQRGTSLTIQCQVDSQVTMMFWYRQQPGQSLTLIATANQGSEATYESGFVIDKFPISRPNLTFSTLTVSNMSPEDSSIYLCSVETGETQYFGPGTRLLVL.

J is TRBJ2-3 and V is TRBV28; TRBD2 matches 9 bases. Trimming removed 1 base from V and 0 bases from J; junction bases left unmatched: 2. The CDR3 is 16 amino acids. From germline, CDR1 is MDHEN and CDR2 SYDVKM. This CDR3 is CASSLFAGGSTDTQYF. The CDR3 coding sequence is TGTGCCAGCAGTTTATTCGCGGGAGGGAGCACAGATACGCAGTATTTT.

This clone was counted once. The V call is TRBV18, the J call TRBJ2-7; 9 bases map to TRBD2. Trimming at V came to 6 bases and at J to 0 bases, leaving 9 bases not matched to a gene. Germline CDR1 reads KGHSH; CDR2 reads LQKENI. The CDR3 is made up of 16 amino acids. CDR3 loop: CASSPRGREGSYEQYF. CDR3 nucleotides: TGTGCCAGCTCCCCTAGAGGGCGGGAGGGCTCCTACGAGCAGTACTTC.

The chain joins TRBV28 to TRBJ1-2; D is ambiguous. The V gene's germline CDR1 is MDHEN and CDR2 SYDVKM. The CDR3 totals 13 residues. V lost 5 bases and J 4 bases, leaving 11 bases between the germline ends. The CDR3 protein is CASSLRTGYGYTF. CDR3 coding DNA: TGTGCCAGCAGTCTTCGGACGGGCTATGGCTACACCTTC.